One and the same sample provided the 5 T cell receptor beta chains below, sequenced in a study of OX40 agonist ivuxolimab in advanced cancers. Sequencing used immunoSEQ multiplex PCR; TCRdb keeps in-frame clones, though not all of them. This sample has about 69,000 clones, with 80% to 90% found just once. The specimen comprised CD4+ or CD8+ T cells sorted from blood, sampled in a trial of the OX40 agonist ivuxolimab. The origin of the receptors is an adult with an advanced solid tumor such as melanoma, head and neck, liver or kidney cancer.

The V call is TRBV27, the J call TRBJ1-4; no reliable D call. Trimming took 1 base from V and 4 from J, leaving 10 bases between them. The germline CDR1 and CDR2 sequences are MNHEY and SMNVEV (reference sequence). This CDR3 is built from 15 residues. The CDR3 loop is CASSLLRGNNEKLFF. CDR3 bases: TGTGCCAGCAGTTTATTAAGAGGGAATAATGAAAAACTGTTTTTT.

The V and J genes are TRBV16 and TRBJ1-1; D gene unclear. Trimming cost V 2 bases and J 7 bases, with 8 bases left between them. Germline CDR1 KGHSY, CDR2 FQNENV. CDR3 length equals 12 residues. The CDR3 DNA reads as TGTGCCAGCAGCCAAGAAGGGATTGAAGCTTTCTTT. This translates into CASSQEGIEAFF.

This sequence joins TRBV11-1 and TRBJ2-1; a weak D match, TRBD2 (6 bases). Deletions cut 3 bases from V and 6 bases from J, with 18 bases between. The germline gives CDR1 SGHAT, CDR2 FQDESV (reference sequence). The CDR3 runs to 16 residues. The CDR3 sequence: CASSFSGYGTFNEQFF. Written as DNA, the CDR3 is TGTGCCAGCAGCTTTAGCGGTTACGGGACTTTCAATGAGCAGTTCTTC.

J is TRBJ2-1 and V is TRBV2; TRBD2 matches 10 bases. The V and J ends lost 5 bases and 4 bases, in that order; junction bases with no gene match: 5. CDR3 length equals 15 residues. Germline CDR1 and CDR2: SNHLY and FYNNEI. CDR3 bases: TGTGCCAGCAGTAATCTAGCGGGGGCATACAATGAGCAGTTCTTC. As protein: CASSNLAGAYNEQFF. The full variable domain, with the rest looked up from reference TRBV2 and TRBJ2-1, is EPEVTQTPSHQVTQMGQEVILRCVPISNHLYFYWYRQILGQKVEFLVSFYNNEISEKSEIFDDQFSVERPDGSNFTLKIRSTKLEDSAMYFCASSNLAGAYNEQFFGPGTRLTVL.

This clone was observed a single time. This sequence joins TRBV18 and TRBJ2-7, with D hard to call. The length of the CDR3 is 13 residues. Germline V gives CDR1 KGHSH, CDR2 LQKENI. The V and J ends lost 7 bases and 6 bases respectively, with 16 bases between them. The CDR3 loop reads CASFDREWGEQYF. The CDR3 DNA is TGTGCCAGCTTCGATAGGGAATGGGGCGAGCAGTACTTC.